This TCR beta chain comes out of a study of T cell repertoires in cytomegalovirus infection (dated by TCRdb to between 2018 and 2021). Study-level background: Because public TCR beta signatures pointed to carriage of CMV infection together with the matching HLA type, the HLA type of each donor mattered for the analysis. Study-wide findings and limitations: Cumulative frequency of public TCR beta family members discriminated carriers of CMV infection plus the relevant HLA type in this cohort and an independent roughly 340-donor cohort. The ex vivo response was dominated by HLA-C-restricted CMV-specific TCR beta clonotypes, which also provided the single most frequent clonotype in two of eight donors.

As regards this clonotype: Its antigen is currently not known. There are no base qualities to consult, and no much larger clone falls within one base.

These reads were obtained on an Illumina HiSeq 1500. TCRdb itself trimmed the public reads at Q25 with fastp, ran MiXCR and retained productive beta chains. Each record represents a unique CDR3 protein, reported with the most common genes and DNA among its rows. For this sample the table gives about 190,000 distinct CDR3 sequences, of which approximately 28% were detected only once. The ten top clones hold around 29% of the sample. Including cysteine and phenylalanine, the CDR3 has 14 amino acids. The retained sequence is limited to the CDR3, 42 bases, with the frame set at the first base. V ends up 4 bases short and J 5 bases short, with an unmatched junction base count of 3. In the germline V gene, CDR1 corresponds to MNHEY and CDR2 to SVGEGT.

The chain was built from TRBV6-2 or TRBV6-3 and TRBJ2-2; the central 8 bases match TRBD1. The TCR originated in a human donor in good health (CMV status not recorded). Some clones in this sample may be carry-over from other donors' samples. Sequencing was performed on PBMCs. The bases are TGTGCCAGCAGTTTCCAGGGGGCTACCGGGGAGCTGTTTTTT. It translates to CASSFQGATGELFF.